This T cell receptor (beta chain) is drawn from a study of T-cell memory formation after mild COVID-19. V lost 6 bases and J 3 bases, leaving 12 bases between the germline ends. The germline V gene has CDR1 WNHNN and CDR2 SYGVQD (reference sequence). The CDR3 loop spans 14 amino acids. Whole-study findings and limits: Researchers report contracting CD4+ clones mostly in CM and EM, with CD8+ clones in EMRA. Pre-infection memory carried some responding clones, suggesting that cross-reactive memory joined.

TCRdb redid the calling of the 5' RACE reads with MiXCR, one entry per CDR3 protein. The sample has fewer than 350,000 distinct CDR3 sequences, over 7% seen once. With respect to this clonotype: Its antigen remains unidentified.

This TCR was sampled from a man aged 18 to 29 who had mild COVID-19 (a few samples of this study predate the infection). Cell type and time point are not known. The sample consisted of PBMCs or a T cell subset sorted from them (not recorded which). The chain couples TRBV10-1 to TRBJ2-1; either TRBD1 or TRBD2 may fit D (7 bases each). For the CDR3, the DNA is TGCGCCAGCAGCGGGGGGACAGTCTACAATGAGCAGTTCTTC. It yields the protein CASSGGTVYNEQFF.